This T cell receptor (beta chain) was identified in a study of T cells expressing NK-cell markers. Study-wide context: Sorted CD3+CD56+NKG2C+, CD3+CD56+NKG2C- and CD3+CD56-NKG2C+ T cells supplied TCR beta repertoires. Seropositivity for HCMV was found in seven of the eight sequenced donors, with one seronegative. Study results and caveats: Where a handful of donors were concerned, these clonotypes also led the CD3+CD56-NKG2C+ fraction. The contribution of dominant NKG2C+ clonotypes to CD8+ T cells in several donors was roughly 1.0-8%.

Regarding this clonotype: What it binds is unknown.

TCRdb re-called the 5' RACE reads; every CDR3 protein appears as one record, without DNA. The repertoire table contains about 550,000 distinct CDR3 sequences. Germline V gene sequence: CDR1 SGHDT, CDR2 YYEEEE. The CDR3 runs 16 residues. The receptor was derived from a man younger than 35 in good health. Specimen: blood T cells: a sorted CD56 or NKG2C T cell subset, CD4+ or CD8+ T cells, or bulk PBMC T cells (not recorded which). The chain is built from TRBV5-6 and TRBJ2-5; TCRdb indicates TRBD1, and absent DNA this call remains unverified. CDR3 loop: CASSFRSRGKQETQYF.